The present T cell receptor (beta chain) was sequenced within a study of blood T cell repertoires in COVID-19. Turning to the study itself: Both acute and convalescent COVID-19 samples were obtained from the United States, Italy and Spain. T cells, B-cell-depleted T cells, or PBMCs provided the cDNA or gDNA that served as material.

Per the original data handling: Amplifying reference gene primers gave estimates of nucleated cell counts. Only in-frame clones appear in the TCRdb table, and some are missing; sequencing was by immunoSEQ multiplex PCR. The V and J calls and clone size were taken over from that table, and D and trimming were inferred from the DNA. The table has almost 20,000 clones, 79% seen once. Germline-derived CDR1 and CDR2 are WNHNN and SYGVQD (reference sequence). The CDR3 length is 12 residues. This clone was detected a few times. The sequenced sample was peripheral blood. The chain has TRBV10-1 and TRBJ2-7; D perhaps matches TRBD2 (5 bases). The receptor was derived from an elderly man with acute or convalescent COVID-19. The CDR3 DNA reads as TGCGATAGGAGGCCGTATGACTACGAGCAGTACGTC. This codes for CDRRPYDYEQYV.